This TCR beta chain comes out of a study of T cells expressing NK-cell markers. The overall study: HCMV seropositivity marked most of the eight sequenced donors; one was seronegative.

Following a re-call of the 5' RACE reads, TCRdb has one entry per CDR3 protein and lacks DNA. Here the sample table reports about 540,000 distinct CDR3 sequences. The CDR3 runs to 16 residues. The V gene is TRBV12-3 or TRBV12-4, the J gene TRBJ1-5. The clonotype originates from a young man in good health. Material for sequencing was blood T cells: a sorted CD56 or NKG2C T cell subset, CD4+ or CD8+ T cells, or bulk PBMC T cells (not recorded which). The chain's CDR3 is CASRLGPPPGGQPQHF.